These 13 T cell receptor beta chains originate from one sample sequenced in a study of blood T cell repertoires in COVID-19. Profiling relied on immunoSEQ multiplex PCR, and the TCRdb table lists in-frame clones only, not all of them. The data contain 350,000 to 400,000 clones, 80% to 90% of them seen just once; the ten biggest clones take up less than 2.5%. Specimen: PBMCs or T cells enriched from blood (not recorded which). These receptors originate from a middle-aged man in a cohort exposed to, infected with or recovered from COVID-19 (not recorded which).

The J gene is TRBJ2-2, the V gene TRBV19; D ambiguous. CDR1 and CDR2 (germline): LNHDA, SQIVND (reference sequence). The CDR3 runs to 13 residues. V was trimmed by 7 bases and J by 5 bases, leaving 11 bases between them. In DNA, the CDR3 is TGTGCCAGTAAGGAGAAGAGGACCGGGGAGCTGTTTTTT. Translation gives CASKEKRTGELFF.

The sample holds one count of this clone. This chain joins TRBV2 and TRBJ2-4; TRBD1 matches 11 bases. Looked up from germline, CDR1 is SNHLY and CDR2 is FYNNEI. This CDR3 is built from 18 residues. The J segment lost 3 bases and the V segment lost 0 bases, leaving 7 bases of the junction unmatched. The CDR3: CASSEALRGQGVKNIQYF. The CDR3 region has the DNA TGTGCCAGCAGTGAAGCGCTTCGGGGACAGGGGGTCAAAAACATTCAGTACTTC.

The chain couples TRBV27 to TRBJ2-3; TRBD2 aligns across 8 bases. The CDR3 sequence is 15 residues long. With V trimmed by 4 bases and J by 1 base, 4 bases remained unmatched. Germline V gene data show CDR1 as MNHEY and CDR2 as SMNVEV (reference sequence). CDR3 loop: CASSSAGAGTDTQYF. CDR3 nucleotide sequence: TGTGCCAGCAGTTCAGCGGGAGCGGGCACAGATACGCAGTATTTT.

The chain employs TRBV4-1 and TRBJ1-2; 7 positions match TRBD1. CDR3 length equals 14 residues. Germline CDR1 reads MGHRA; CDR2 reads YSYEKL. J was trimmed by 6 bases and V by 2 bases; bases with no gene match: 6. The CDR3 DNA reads TGCGCCAGCAGCCAACCTGGGACAGTGAATGGCTACACCTTC. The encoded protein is CASSQPGTVNGYTF.

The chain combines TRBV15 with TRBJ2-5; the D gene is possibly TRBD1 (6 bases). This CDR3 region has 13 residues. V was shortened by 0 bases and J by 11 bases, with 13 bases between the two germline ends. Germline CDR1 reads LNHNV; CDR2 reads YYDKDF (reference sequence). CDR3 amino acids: CATSRDRGSIQYF. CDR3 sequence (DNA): TGTGCCACCAGCAGAGATAGGGGGTCTATTCAGTACTTC.

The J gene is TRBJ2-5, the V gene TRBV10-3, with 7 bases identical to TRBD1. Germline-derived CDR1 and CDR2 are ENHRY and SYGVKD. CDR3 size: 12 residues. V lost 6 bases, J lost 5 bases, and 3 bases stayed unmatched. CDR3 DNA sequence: TGTGCCATCAGATCGGACAGGGAGACCCAGTACTTC. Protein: CAIRSDRETQYF.

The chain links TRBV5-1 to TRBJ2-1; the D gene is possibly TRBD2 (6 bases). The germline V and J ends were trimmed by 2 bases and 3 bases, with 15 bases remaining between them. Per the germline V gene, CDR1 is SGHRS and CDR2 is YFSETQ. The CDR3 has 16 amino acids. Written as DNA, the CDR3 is TGCGCCAGCAGCTTTCTTGCGGGGCTGAACTACAATGAGCAGTTCTTC. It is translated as CASSFLAGLNYNEQFF. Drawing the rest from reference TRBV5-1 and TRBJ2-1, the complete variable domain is KAGVTQTPRYLIKTRGQQVTLSCSPISGHRSVSWYQQTPGQGLQFLFEYFSETQRNKGNFPGRFSGRQFSNSRSEMNVSTLELGDSALYLCASSFLAGLNYNEQFFGPGTRLTVL.

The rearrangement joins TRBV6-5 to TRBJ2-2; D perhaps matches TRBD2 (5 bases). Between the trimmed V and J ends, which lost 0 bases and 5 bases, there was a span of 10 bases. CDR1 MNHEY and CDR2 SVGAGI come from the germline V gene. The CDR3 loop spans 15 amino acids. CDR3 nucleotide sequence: TGTGCCAGCAGTTACTCAAGCGGTAGTACCGGGGAGCTGTTTTTT. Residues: CASSYSSGSTGELFF.

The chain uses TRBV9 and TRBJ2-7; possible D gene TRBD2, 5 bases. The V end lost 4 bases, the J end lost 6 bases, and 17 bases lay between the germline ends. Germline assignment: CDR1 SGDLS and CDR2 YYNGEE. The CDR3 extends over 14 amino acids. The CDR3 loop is CASSKSDSWVEQYF. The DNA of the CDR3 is TGTGCCAGCAGCAAATCGGACTCTTGGGTCGAGCAGTACTTC.

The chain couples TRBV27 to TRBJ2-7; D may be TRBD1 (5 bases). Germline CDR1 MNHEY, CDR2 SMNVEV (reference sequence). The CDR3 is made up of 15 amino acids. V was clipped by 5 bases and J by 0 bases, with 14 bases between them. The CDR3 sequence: CASSPSTEYSYEQYF. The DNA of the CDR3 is TGTGCCAGCAGTCCCTCGACAGAATACTCCTACGAGCAGTACTTC.

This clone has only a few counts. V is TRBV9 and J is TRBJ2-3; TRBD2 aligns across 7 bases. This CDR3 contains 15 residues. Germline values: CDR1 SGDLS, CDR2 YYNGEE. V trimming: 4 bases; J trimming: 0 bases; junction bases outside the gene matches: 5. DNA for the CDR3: TGTGCCAGCAGCTATAGCGGGCCAAGCACAGATACGCAGTATTTT. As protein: CASSYSGPSTDTQYF.

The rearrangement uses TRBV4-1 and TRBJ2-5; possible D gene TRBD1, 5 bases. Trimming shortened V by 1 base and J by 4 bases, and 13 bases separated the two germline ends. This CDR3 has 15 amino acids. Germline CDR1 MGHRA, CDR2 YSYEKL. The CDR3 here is CASSQGQIVGETQYF. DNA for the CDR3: TGCGCCAGCAGCCAAGGACAGATTGTTGGAGAGACCCAGTACTTC.

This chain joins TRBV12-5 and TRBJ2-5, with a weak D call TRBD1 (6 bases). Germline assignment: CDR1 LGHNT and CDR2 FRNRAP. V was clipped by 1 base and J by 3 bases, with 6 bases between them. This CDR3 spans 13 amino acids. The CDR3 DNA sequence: TGTGCTAGTGGTTTGGGGACAGAAGAGACCCAGTACTTC. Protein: CASGLGTEETQYF.